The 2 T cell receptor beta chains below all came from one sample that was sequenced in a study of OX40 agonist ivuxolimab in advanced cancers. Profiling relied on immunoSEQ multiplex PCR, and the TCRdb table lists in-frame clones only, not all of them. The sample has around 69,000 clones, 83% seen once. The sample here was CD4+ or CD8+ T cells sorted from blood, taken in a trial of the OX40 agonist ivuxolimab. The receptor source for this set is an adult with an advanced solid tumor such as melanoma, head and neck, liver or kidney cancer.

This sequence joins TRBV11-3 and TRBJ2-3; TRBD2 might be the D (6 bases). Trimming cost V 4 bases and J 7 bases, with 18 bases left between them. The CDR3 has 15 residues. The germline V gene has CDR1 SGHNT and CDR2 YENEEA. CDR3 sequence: CASSSRTPGENTQYF. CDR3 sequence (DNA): TGTGCCAGCAGCTCCCGTACCCCGGGGGAGAATACGCAGTATTTT.

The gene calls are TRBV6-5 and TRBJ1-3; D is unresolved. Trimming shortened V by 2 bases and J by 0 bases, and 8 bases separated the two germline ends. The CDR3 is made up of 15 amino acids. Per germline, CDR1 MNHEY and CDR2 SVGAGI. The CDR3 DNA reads TGTGCCAGCAGTTACAGGGAAGACTCTGGAAACACCATATATTTT. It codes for CASSYREDSGNTIYF.